This passage covers 6 T cell receptor beta chains from one sample sequenced in a study of shared clonotypes between healthy human individuals (dated by TCRdb to 2020 to 2022). For the CD8 naive samples, CD45RO-negative cells were positively selected for CCR7, yielding a CD45RA+CCR7+ population from which TemRA cells were excluded. The receptor library was made with the immunoSEQ multiplex PCR assay. Held by TCRdb, this immuneACCESS table contains in-frame sequences only and omits some clones. Under half of the omission traces to an unresolved V gene where checked; the cause of the rest is unknown. This sample comprises 2 million to 2.5 million clones, 85% to 95% of them detected only once. The ten largest clones capture about 1.5% of the sample. The sequencing input was naive CD8+ T cells from PBMCs. This specimen's cell subset or site label, interpreted: CD45RA+CCR7+. These receptors were obtained from a man between 18 and 35 years old in good health. Some clones in this sample may be carry-over from other donors' samples.

J is TRBJ1-5 and V is TRBV27; no firm D call. There are 14 residues in the CDR3. The ends were cut back, 2 bases at V and 5 bases at J, with 10 bases in the middle. Germline CDR1 MNHEY, CDR2 SMNVEV (reference sequence). This CDR3 reads CASSLIGAHQPQHF. As DNA, the CDR3 is TGTGCCAGCAGTTTAATTGGCGCTCATCAGCCCCAGCATTTT.

The chain combines TRBV6-1 with TRBJ2-5; D might be TRBD1 (5 bases). This CDR3 contains 14 residues. Germline CDR1 and CDR2: MNHNS and SASEGT. The V and J ends lost 3 bases and 1 base respectively, with 9 bases between them. For the CDR3, the DNA is TGTGCCAGCAGTGAGAGACAGAGCCAAGAGACCCAGTACTTC. This gives the protein CASSERQSQETQYF.

V usage is TRBV13 and J usage is TRBJ1-1; D is uncertain. CDR3 length: 16 amino acids. Trimming shortened V by 5 bases and J by 3 bases, and 19 bases separated the two germline ends. CDR1 PRHDT and CDR2 FYEKMQ come from the germline V gene (reference sequence). CDR3 in amino acids: CASSPSGNRQDTEAFF. The CDR3 DNA reads as TGTGCCAGCAGCCCCTCGGGTAACCGGCAGGACACTGAAGCTTTCTTT.

The chain employs TRBV29-1 and TRBJ2-7, with 9 bases matching TRBD2. The CDR3 loop spans 14 amino acids. V was pared by 7 bases and J by 4 bases, with 11 bases of the junction left unmatched. Germline CDR1 SQVTM, CDR2 ANQGSEA. In DNA, the CDR3 is TGCAGCGCCTTACTAGCGGGTAGGCTTTACGAGCAGTACTTC. Translated: CSALLAGRLYEQYF.

This sequence joins TRBV28 and TRBJ2-3, with D unclear. The V gene's germline CDR1 is MDHEN and CDR2 SYDVKM. This CDR3 has 14 amino acids. V was shortened by 1 base and J by 2 bases, with 7 bases between the two germline ends. CDR3 sequence (DNA): TGTGCCAGCAGTTTATCCAGCTACACAGATACGCAGTATTTT. Translation gives CASSLSSYTDTQYF.

Comment on this clone: Other DNA sequences in this specimen translate into the identical CDR3. The chain is built from TRBV7-9 and TRBJ1-5; 8 bases line up with TRBD1. Germline V lookup: CDR1 SEHNR, CDR2 FQNEAQ (reference sequence). This CDR3 is built from 13 residues. The junction had 2 bases not matched to a gene; V was cut back by 5 bases and J by 5 bases. The CDR3 loop reads CASSPTGDQPQHF. As DNA, the CDR3 is TGTGCCAGCAGCCCGACAGGGGATCAGCCCCAGCATTTT.